The 31 T cell receptor beta chains presented below share a single source sample, sequenced in a study of metastatic and nonmetastatic thyroid tumors. TCRdb re-clonotyped the PCR reads through MiXCR. The data hold approximately 41,000 clones, with 28% observed a single time. Nobody among the patients had been given any treatment before thyroid surgery. Material for sequencing was blood. Receptors originate from a male donor with papillary thyroid cancer or a benign thyroid nodule (not recorded which). Some clones in this sample may be carry-over from other donors' samples.

The chain carries TRBV9 and TRBJ1-6, with D hard to call. Per the germline V gene, CDR1 is SGDLS and CDR2 is YYNGEE. There are 13 residues in the CDR3. V was cut by 3 bases and J by 10 bases, with 11 bases left in between. Here the CDR3 DNA reads TGTGCCAGCAGCGCCACTCTAGAATCACCCCTCCACTTT. This encodes CASSATLESPLHF.

This clone was picked up many times. The genes are TRBV15 and TRBJ1-3, with 7 bases that match TRBD1. J lost 5 bases, V lost 5 bases, and 9 bases had no gene match. This CDR3 comprises 15 residues. CDR1 is LNHNV, CDR2 YYDKDF, per germline (reference sequence). CDR3 region: CATSLDRVPRNTIYF. CDR3 DNA sequence: TGTGCCACCAGCCTCGACAGGGTGCCGAGAAACACCATATATTTT.

This clone was seen many times. The chain uses TRBV4-2 and TRBJ2-3; the match to TRBD2 covers 11 bases. V trimming: 4 bases; J trimming: 2 bases; junction bases outside the gene matches: 2. The CDR3 consists of 15 residues. Germline V gives CDR1 LGHNA, CDR2 YNFKEQ. The CDR3 protein is CASSPTSGNTDTQYF. The DNA for the CDR3 is TGTGCCAGCAGCCCGACTAGCGGGAACACAGATACGCAGTATTTT.

This clone is medium-sized by share. V is TRBV27 and J is TRBJ2-7, with TRBD2 as a possible D gene (7 bases). This CDR3 has 16 residues. V was clipped by 3 bases and J by 6 bases, with 21 bases between them. Germline CDR1 MNHEY, CDR2 SMNVEV (reference sequence). In DNA, the CDR3 is TGTGCCAGCAGTTTCCTACGATCCGGGGGGCTCTCCGAGCAGTACTTC. Protein sequence: CASSFLRSGGLSEQYF.

This clone turned up a few times. V gene TRBV7-2 combines with J gene TRBJ2-7; D might be TRBD2 (6 bases). CDR3 length: 15 residues. The germline V gene encodes CDR1 SGHTA and CDR2 FQGNSA. V was pared by 0 bases and J by 4 bases, with 13 bases between. The CDR3 spells CASSLARGVRYEQYF. Here the CDR3 DNA reads TGTGCCAGCAGCTTAGCGCGCGGGGTAAGGTACGAGCAGTACTTC. Looking up the rest from reference TRBV7-2 and TRBJ2-7 gives the full variable domain: GAGVSQSPSNKVTEKGKDVELRCDPISGHTALYWYRQSLGQGLEFLIYFQGNSAPDKSGLPSDRFSAERTGGSVSTLTIQRTQQEDSAVYLCASSLARGVRYEQYFGPGTRLTVT.

This clone has at least ten counts. This chain joins TRBV5-1 and TRBJ1-1, with D possibly TRBD1 on 6 matching bases. CDR3 length: 14 residues. The ends were cut back, 0 bases at V and 6 bases at J, with 12 bases in the middle. Germline V gene lookup returns CDR1 SGHRS and CDR2 YFSETQ. CDR3 in amino acids: CASSLAQGKAEAFF. As DNA, the CDR3 is TGCGCCAGCAGCTTGGCACAGGGAAAGGCTGAAGCTTTCTTT.

This clone was seen ten or more times. At the DNA level, this CDR3 is encoded by other sequences in the same sample as well. The chain is built from TRBV28 and TRBJ1-4; D unresolved. CDR3 length: 16 amino acids. The germline V gene has CDR1 MDHEN and CDR2 SYDVKM. V was clipped by 5 bases and J by 0 bases, with 13 bases between them. CDR3: CASSPPRRATNEKLFF. The CDR3 nucleotides are TGTGCCAGCAGTCCCCCAAGGAGAGCAACTAATGAAAAACTGTTTTTT.

This clone was seen a handful of times. The rearrangement uses TRBV6-1 and TRBJ2-7, with a tentative D call TRBD1 (5 bases). Per the germline V gene, CDR1 is MNHNS and CDR2 is SASEGT. Trimming shortened V by 6 bases and J by 2 bases, and 11 bases separated the two germline ends. The CDR3 extends over 13 amino acids. The CDR3 loop is CASRPPGTYEQYF. The CDR3 DNA reads as TGTGCCAGCAGACCGCCAGGGACCTACGAGCAGTACTTC.

This clone was seen repeatedly, ten times or more. This chain connects TRBV20-1 to TRBJ1-1, with 8 bases that match TRBD1. Germline-derived CDR1 and CDR2 are DFQATT and SNEGSKA (reference sequence). This CDR3 region has 15 residues. The J segment lost 1 base and the V segment lost 6 bases, leaving 10 bases of the junction unmatched. The CDR3 coding sequence is TGCAGTGCCCGTCCCGGGACAGGAACGAACACTGAAGCTTTCTTT. As protein: CSARPGTGTNTEAFF.

The chain employs TRBV6-1 and TRBJ2-2; D is perhaps TRBD2 (6 bases). With 3 bases removed from V and 8 bases from J, the gap between germline ends came to 19 bases. Germline V gene data show CDR1 as MNHNS and CDR2 as SASEGT. The CDR3 contains 16 residues. For the CDR3, the DNA is TGTGCCAGCAGTGACATCTGGGCTATCGGGAGTGGGGAGCTGTTTTTT. Translating it yields CASSDIWAIGSGELFF.

V is TRBV19 and J is TRBJ2-7; the D gene is possibly TRBD2 (5 bases). The germline CDR1 and CDR2 sequences are LNHDA and SQIVND (reference sequence). Deletions cut 11 bases from V and 2 bases from J, with 16 bases between. The CDR3 is 13 amino acids. CDR3 in DNA: TGTGCCCACAAGCGGCCCTACCCCTACGAGCAGTACGTC. It yields the protein CAHKRPYPYEQYV.

This clone was observed at least ten times. The V gene is TRBV6-2 or TRBV6-3, the J gene TRBJ2-2; 8 nucleotides align to TRBD1. The CDR3 has 15 residues. Germline assignment: CDR1 MNHEY and CDR2 SVGEGT. Trimming took 2 bases from V and 5 from J; bases not matched to a gene: 4. The CDR3 DNA reads as TGTGCCAGCAGTTACAAGGGACAGGTAACCGGGGAGCTGTTTTTT. This translates into CASSYKGQVTGELFF.

The genes are TRBV6-1 and TRBJ2-7, with D hard to call. The CDR3 has 14 amino acids. Trimming stripped 5 bases from V and 6 bases from J, with 17 bases between. Germline loops: CDR1 MNHNS, CDR2 SASEGT. The CDR3 is CASSRRWNFLEQYF. As DNA, the CDR3 is TGTGCCAGCAGTCGGCGATGGAACTTTCTCGAGCAGTACTTC.

The sample holds many counts of this clone. Just one base apart from a much larger clone, this may be a read error. This chain uses TRBV28 with TRBJ2-2; 12 positions agree with TRBD2. This CDR3 is built from 16 residues. Per germline, CDR1 MDHEN and CDR2 SYDVKM. V lost 0 bases, J lost 6 bases, and 2 bases stayed unmatched. The CDR3 nucleotides read TGTGCCAGCAGTTTATGGACTAGCGGGGGACCCGGGGAGCTGTTTTTT. Protein product: CASSLWTSGGPGELFF.

This clone was counted at least ten times. This sequence joins TRBV4-2 and TRBJ2-7; 11 bases agree with TRBD2. J gave up 4 bases and V 1 base, and 3 bases lay outside the gene matches. Germline loops: CDR1 LGHNA, CDR2 YNFKEQ. CDR3 length equals 15 residues. CDR3 protein: CASSQALAGGYEQYF. The CDR3 DNA reads as TGTGCCAGCAGCCAAGCGCTAGCGGGAGGTTACGAGCAGTACTTC.

This clone was observed many times. V and J are TRBV30 and TRBJ2-3; 10 bases align to TRBD1. Germline CDR1 and CDR2: GTSNPN and SVGIG (reference sequence). Losses at the gene ends were 7 bases for V and 5 bases for J; bases not matched to a gene: 6. This CDR3 is 13 amino acids long. CDR3 sequence: CALDRGREDTQYF. CDR3 in DNA: TGTGCCTTAGACAGGGGGCGCGAAGATACGCAGTATTTT.

Only a few counts were recorded for this clone. The V call is TRBV11-2, the J call TRBJ1-6; the match to TRBD1 covers 10 bases. This CDR3 is built from 17 residues. Germline V CDR1 and CDR2: SGHAT, FQNNGV. V dropped 3 bases and J dropped 13; count of bases not matched to a gene: 15. The CDR3 DNA reads as TGTGCCAGCAGCTTGAGGGGGACAGGGGCCTCAATTCACCCCCTCCACTTT. It codes for CASSLRGTGASIHPLHF.

This clone was counted only a few times. The chain employs TRBV6-5 and TRBJ2-6; TRBD1 matches at 7 bases. The CDR3 runs 15 residues. Per the germline V gene, CDR1 is MNHEY and CDR2 is SVGAGI. Germline trimming cut 4 bases from V and 1 base from J; bases unmatched to any gene: 1. The chain's CDR3 is CASSLTGSGANVLTF. CDR3 bases: TGTGCCAGCAGTTTGACAGGGTCTGGGGCCAACGTCCTGACTTTC.

A remark on this clone: A read error may account for a junction end that differs from germline. The chain joins TRBV7-2 to TRBJ2-5; 8 nucleotides line up with TRBD2. In germline, CDR1 is SGHTA, CDR2 FQGNSA. The CDR3 sequence is 16 residues long. The CDR3 sequence is CASSSGLEGVLETQYF. The CDR3 DNA follows: TGTGCCAGCAGCTCGGGACTAGAGGGAGTCTTGGAGACGCAGTACTTC.

This clone has at least ten counts. V usage is TRBV18 and J usage is TRBJ1-6; TRBD1 matches at 9 bases. CDR3 length: 16 amino acids. CDR1 KGHSH and CDR2 LQKENI come from the germline V gene. V was pared by 4 bases and J by 7 bases, with 8 bases of the junction left unmatched. The chain's CDR3 is CASSQSRDRENSPLHF. The CDR3 DNA sequence: TGTGCCAGCTCACAGTCCCGGGACAGGGAAAATTCACCCCTCCACTTT.

A remark on this clone: A read error may account for a junction end that differs from germline. The rearrangement uses TRBV25-1 and TRBJ2-3; a possible D gene is TRBD1 (6 bases). Germline-derived CDR1 and CDR2 are MGHDK and SYGVNS. This CDR3 has 14 amino acids. The CDR3 is CASSDGQLWDPQDF. In DNA, the CDR3 is TGTGCCAGCAGTGACGGACAGCTCTGGGATCCGCAGGATTTT.

In this sample, this clone turned up many times. The CDR3 loop reads CASVRDRGNTEAFF. The DNA of the CDR3 is TGTGCCAGCGTCCGGGACAGGGGTAACACTGAAGCTTTCTTT. V gene TRBV12-3 or TRBV12-4 combines with J gene TRBJ1-1; 10 nucleotides line up with TRBD1. The CDR3 covers 14 residues. The V and J ends lost 8 bases and 2 bases, in that order; junction bases with no gene match: 5.

On this clone itself: At one boundary the junction diverges from the germline segment, which might be a read error. The CDR3, as DNA: TGCAGTGCGAGGTGCGGATTAGAATACGAGCATTACTTC. It specifies CSARCGLEYEHYF. The V call is TRBV20-1, the J call TRBJ2-7; D gene unclear. Germline values: CDR1 DFQATT, CDR2 SNEGSKA (reference sequence). The CDR3 sequence is 13 residues long.

This clone was seen at least ten times. CDR3 DNA: TGTGCCAGCATGACCCGGGAGGGGTACGAGCAGTACTTC. Its protein is CASMTREGYEQYF. V usage is TRBV27 and J usage is TRBJ2-7; TRBD2 agrees at 8 bases. Germline CDR1 is MNHEY and CDR2 is SMNVEV (reference sequence). This CDR3 has 13 amino acids. V lost 7 bases and J lost 4; bases outside the gene matches: 6.

In this sample, this clone turned up a few times. V is TRBV28 and J is TRBJ1-2; no reliable D call. The CDR3 contains 11 residues. The germline gives CDR1 MDHEN, CDR2 SYDVKM. V was clipped by 2 bases and J by 14 bases, with 12 bases between them. The CDR3 sequence: CASSLMGFWTF. The CDR3 DNA reads as TGTGCCAGCAGTTTAATGGGTTTTTGGACCTTC.

This clone occurred many times. The chain employs TRBV11-2 and TRBJ1-3; D unclear. V was clipped by 6 bases and J by 4 bases, with 1 base between them. Germline V gene data show CDR1 as SGHAT and CDR2 as FQNNGV. CDR3 size: 10 residues. The chain's CDR3 is CASRGNTIYF. CDR3 nucleotide sequence: TGTGCCAGCAGGGGAAACACCATATATTTT. The full variable domain, with the rest looked up from reference TRBV11-2 and TRBJ1-3, is EAGVAQSPRYKIIEKRQSVAFWCNPISGHATLYWYQQILGQGPKLLIQFQNNGVVDDSQLPKDRFSAERLKGVDSTLKIQPAKLEDSAVYLCASRGNTIYFGEGSWLTVV.

The table lists this clone with many counts. This chain uses TRBV19 with TRBJ2-4, with D perhaps matching TRBD1 (6 bases). Trimming stripped 6 bases from V and 6 bases from J, with 15 bases between. This CDR3 has 14 residues. Germline CDR1 reads LNHDA; CDR2 reads SQIVND (reference sequence). The chain's CDR3 is CASSPTGSGNIQYF. The DNA for the CDR3 is TGTGCCAGTAGCCCTACAGGGTCGGGAAACATTCAGTACTTC.

There are many counts of this clone. The rearrangement joins TRBV20-1 to TRBJ2-1, with D unclear. In germline, CDR1 is DFQATT, CDR2 SNEGSKA (reference sequence). The CDR3 runs 12 residues. V was trimmed by 3 bases and J by 8 bases, leaving 11 bases between them. In DNA form, the CDR3 reads TGCAGTGCTAGTCCCCCGGCCGATGAGCAGTTCTTC. It yields the protein CSASPPADEQFF.

The chain has TRBV7-8 and TRBJ2-7, with 8 positions matching TRBD1. The CDR3 is 15 amino acids. J gave up 5 bases and V 1 base, and 7 bases lay outside the gene matches. Germline V gives CDR1 SGHVS, CDR2 FQNEAQ. The CDR3 DNA follows: TGTGCCAGCAGCTTAGTGGCTCAGGGGGCCCACGAGCAGTACTTC. It codes for CASSLVAQGAHEQYF.

The V and J genes are TRBV4-3 and TRBJ2-7; D remains unclear. The germline gives CDR1 LGHNA, CDR2 YSLEER. With 1 base removed from V and 1 base from J, the gap between germline ends came to 11 bases. This CDR3 region has 15 residues. CDR3 protein: CASSQGRVASYEQYF. CDR3 nucleotide sequence: TGCGCCAGCAGCCAAGGCCGGGTAGCTTCCTACGAGCAGTACTTC.

This clone was found many times. V and J are TRBV9 and TRBJ1-3, with unresolved D. The CDR3 runs 14 residues. Germline V gene lookup returns CDR1 SGDLS and CDR2 YYNGEE. Trimming left V 6 bases short and J 7 bases short, with 17 bases between. The DNA of the CDR3 is TGTGCCAGCAAAACGGGGTTAGGGCGGAACACCATATATTTT. This gives the protein CASKTGLGRNTIYF.